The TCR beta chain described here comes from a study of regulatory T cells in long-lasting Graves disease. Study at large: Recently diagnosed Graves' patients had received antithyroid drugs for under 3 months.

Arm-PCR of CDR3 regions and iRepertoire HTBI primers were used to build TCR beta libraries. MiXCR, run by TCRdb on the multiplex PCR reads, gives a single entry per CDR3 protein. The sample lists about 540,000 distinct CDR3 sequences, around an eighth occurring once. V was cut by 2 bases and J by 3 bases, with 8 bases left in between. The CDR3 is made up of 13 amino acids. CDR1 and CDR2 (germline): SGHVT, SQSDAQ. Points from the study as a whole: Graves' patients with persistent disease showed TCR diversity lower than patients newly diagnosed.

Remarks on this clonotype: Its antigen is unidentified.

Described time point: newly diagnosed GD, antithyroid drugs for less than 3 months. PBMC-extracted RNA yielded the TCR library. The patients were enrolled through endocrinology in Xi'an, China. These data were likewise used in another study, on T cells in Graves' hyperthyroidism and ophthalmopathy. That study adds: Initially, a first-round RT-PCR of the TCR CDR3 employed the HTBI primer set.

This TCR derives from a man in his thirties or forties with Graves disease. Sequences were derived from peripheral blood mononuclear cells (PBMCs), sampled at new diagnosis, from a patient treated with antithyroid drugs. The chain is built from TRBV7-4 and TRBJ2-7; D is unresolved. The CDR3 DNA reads TGTGCCAGCAGCTTATTCCAAGACTACGAGCAGTACTTC. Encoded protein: CASSLFQDYEQYF.